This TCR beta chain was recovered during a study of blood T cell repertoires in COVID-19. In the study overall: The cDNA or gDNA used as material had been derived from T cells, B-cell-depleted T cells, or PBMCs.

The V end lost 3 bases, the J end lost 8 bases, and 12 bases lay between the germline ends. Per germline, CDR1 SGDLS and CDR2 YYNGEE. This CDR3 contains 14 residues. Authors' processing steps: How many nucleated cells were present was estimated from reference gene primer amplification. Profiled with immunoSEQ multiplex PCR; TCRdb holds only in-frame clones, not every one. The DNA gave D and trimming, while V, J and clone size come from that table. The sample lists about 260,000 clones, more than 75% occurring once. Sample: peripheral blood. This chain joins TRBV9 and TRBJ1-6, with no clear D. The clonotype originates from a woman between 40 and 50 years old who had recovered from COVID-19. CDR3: CASSALTRDSPLHF. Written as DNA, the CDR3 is TGTGCCAGCAGCGCCCTCACCCGAGATTCACCCCTCCACTTT.